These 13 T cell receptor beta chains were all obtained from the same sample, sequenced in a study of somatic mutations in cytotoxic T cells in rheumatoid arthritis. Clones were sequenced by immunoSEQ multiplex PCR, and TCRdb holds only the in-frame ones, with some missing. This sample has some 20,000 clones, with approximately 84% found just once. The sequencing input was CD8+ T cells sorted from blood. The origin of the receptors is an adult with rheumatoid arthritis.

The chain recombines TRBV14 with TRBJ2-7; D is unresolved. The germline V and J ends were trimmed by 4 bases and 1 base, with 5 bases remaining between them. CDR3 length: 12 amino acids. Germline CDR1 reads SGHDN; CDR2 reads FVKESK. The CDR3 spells CASSRGSYEQYF. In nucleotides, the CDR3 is TGTGCCAGCAGCCGGGGATCCTACGAGCAGTACTTC.

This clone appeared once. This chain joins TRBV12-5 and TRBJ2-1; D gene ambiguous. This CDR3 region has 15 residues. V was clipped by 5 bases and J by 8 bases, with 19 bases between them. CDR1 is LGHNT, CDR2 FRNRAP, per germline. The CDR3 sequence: CASGPRTDRRDEQFF. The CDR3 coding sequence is TGTGCTAGTGGTCCCCGCACCGACCGGCGAGATGAGCAGTTCTTC.

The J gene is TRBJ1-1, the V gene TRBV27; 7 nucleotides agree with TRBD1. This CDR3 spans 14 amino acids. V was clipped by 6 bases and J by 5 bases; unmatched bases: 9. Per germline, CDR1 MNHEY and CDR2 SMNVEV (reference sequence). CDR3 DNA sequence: TGTGCCAGCAGCATCACAGGGGTCGGGACTGAAGCTTTCTTT. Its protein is CASSITGVGTEAFF.

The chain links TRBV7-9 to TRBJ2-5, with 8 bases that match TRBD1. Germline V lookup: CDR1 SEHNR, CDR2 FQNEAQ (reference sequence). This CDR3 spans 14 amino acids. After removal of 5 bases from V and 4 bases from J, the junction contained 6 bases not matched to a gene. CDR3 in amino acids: CASSPWTGRETQYF. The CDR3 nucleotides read TGTGCCAGCAGCCCCTGGACAGGGAGAGAGACCCAGTACTTC.

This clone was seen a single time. In DNA, the CDR3 is TGTGCCAGCAGCTCTGGACAGGTGGTGGACAATGAGCAGTTCTTC. This gives the protein CASSSGQVVDNEQFF. The chain uses TRBV7-9 and TRBJ2-1; 7 nucleotides line up with TRBD1. CDR1 SEHNR and CDR2 FQNEAQ come from the germline V gene (reference sequence). The CDR3 runs to 15 residues. The trim removed 4 bases at V and 5 bases at J, leaving 8 bases unmatched.

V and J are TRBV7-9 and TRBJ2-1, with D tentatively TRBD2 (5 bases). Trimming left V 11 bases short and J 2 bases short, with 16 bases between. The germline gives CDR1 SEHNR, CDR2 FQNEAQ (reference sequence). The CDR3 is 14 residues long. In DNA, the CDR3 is TGTGCCCAAGGAGGCGTAGCACCCTACAATGAGCAGTTCTTC. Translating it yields CAQGGVAPYNEQFF.

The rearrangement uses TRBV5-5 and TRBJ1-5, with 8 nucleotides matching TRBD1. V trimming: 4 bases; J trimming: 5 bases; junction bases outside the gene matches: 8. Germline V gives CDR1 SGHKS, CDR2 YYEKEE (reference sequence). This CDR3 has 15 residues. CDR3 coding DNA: TGTGCCAGCAGCCCTGGACAGGGCCCCTATCAGCCCCAGCATTTT. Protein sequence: CASSPGQGPYQPQHF.

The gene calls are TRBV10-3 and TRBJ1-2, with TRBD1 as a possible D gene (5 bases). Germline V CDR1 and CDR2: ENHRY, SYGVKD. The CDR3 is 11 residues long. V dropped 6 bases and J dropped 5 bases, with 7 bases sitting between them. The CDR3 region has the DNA TGTGCCATCAGAAAGGGGTATGGCTACACCTTC. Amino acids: CAIRKGYGYTF.

CDR3 sequence: CASSQERAGGYYNEQFF. CDR3 DNA sequence: TGCGCCAGCAGCCAAGAACGAGCAGGGGGGTATTACAATGAGCAGTTCTTC. The chain couples TRBV4-1 to TRBJ2-1, with a possible D match to TRBD1 (7 bases). Trimming took off 0 bases at V and 4 bases at J, with 16 bases between the two ends. The CDR3 covers 17 residues. Germline CDR1 is MGHRA and CDR2 is YSYEKL.

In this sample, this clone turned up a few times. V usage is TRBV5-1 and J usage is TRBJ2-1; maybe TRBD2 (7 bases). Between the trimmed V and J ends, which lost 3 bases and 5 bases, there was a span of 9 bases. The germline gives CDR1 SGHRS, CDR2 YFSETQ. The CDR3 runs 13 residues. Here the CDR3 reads CASSWGGNNEQFF. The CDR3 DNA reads TGCGCCAGCAGCTGGGGGGGCAACAATGAGCAGTTCTTC.

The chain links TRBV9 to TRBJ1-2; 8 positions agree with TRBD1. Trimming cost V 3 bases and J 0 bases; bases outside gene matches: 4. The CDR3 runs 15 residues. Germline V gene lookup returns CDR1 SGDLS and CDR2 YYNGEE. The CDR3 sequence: CASSGDRGTNYGYTF. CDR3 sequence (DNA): TGTGCCAGCAGCGGAGACAGGGGCACTAACTATGGCTACACCTTC.

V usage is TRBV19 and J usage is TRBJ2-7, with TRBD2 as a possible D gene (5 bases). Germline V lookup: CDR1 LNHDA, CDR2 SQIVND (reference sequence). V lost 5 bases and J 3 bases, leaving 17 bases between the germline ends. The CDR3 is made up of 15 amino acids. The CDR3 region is CASSSNRGIGYEQYF. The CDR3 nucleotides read TGTGCCAGTAGTTCAAATCGGGGAATAGGCTACGAGCAGTACTTC.

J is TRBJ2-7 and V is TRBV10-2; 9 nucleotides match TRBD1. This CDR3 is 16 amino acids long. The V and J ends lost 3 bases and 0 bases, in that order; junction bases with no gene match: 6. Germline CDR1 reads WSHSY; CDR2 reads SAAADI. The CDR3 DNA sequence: TGCGCCAGCAGTGATACAGGGGGCCCCCTCTCCTACGAGCAGTACTTC. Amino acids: CASSDTGGPLSYEQYF.